The clone carrying this TCR beta chain has a count of ten or more. The sample belongs to a study of T cells of healthy individuals. TCRdb ran MiXCR on the 5' RACE reads and lists one entry per CDR3 protein. The table shows 65,000 to 90,000 distinct CDR3 sequences, with approximately 5.4% occurring only once. This clonotype was obtained from a female donor in good health.

CDR3 sequence reads: CASSFTSGVSTDTQYF. For the CDR3, the DNA is TGTGCCAGCAGTTTCACTAGCGGGGTTAGCACAGATACGCAGTATTTT. The chain carries TRBV6-5 and TRBJ2-3; 10 nucleotides align to TRBD2. The CDR3 is 16 residues long. CDR1 is MNHEY and CDR2 is SVGAGI in the germline V gene. V gave up 4 bases and J gave up 0 bases; unmatched junction bases: 4.